This T cell receptor (beta chain) was sequenced during a study of CD8 T cells in ankylosing spondylitis. TCRdb analysed the 5' RACE reads with MiXCR anew, one entry per CDR3 protein. Of 670,000 or so distinct CDR3 sequences in the sample, 15% to 20% were seen once. The CDR3 consists of 14 residues. The germline V gene has CDR1 SQVTM and CDR2 ANQGSEA. V was cut by 1 base and J by 9 bases, with 19 bases left in between. Whole-study findings and limits: Ankylosing spondylitis blood appeared to be characterized by a TCR beta motif of 7 to 9 highly homologous variants.

For this clonotype: Its specificity is unknown.

V is TRBV29-1 and J is TRBJ2-7, with D maybe TRBD1 (6 bases). Sequencing input: blood, either unsorted or a sorted T cell fraction (not recorded which). The TCR was taken from a male donor with ankylosing spondylitis. The CDR3 DNA sequence: TGCAGCGTTGAAGTCGCCAGGGGCGGAATTGGGCAGTACTTC. Translating gives CSVEVARGGIGQYF.